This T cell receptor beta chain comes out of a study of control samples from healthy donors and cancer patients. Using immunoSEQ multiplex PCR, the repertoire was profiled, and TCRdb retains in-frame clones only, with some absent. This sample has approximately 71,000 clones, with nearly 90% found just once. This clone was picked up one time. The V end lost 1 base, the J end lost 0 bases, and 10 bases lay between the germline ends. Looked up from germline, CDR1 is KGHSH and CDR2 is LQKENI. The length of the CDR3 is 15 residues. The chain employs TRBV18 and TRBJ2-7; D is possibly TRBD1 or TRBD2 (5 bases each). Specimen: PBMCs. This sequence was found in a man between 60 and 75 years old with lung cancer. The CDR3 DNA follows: TGTGCCAGCTCACCACAGGGGACGGCCTCCTACGAGCAGTACTTC. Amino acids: CASSPQGTASYEQYF.